Each of the 24 T cell receptor beta chains below was sequenced from the same sample in a study of T-cell memory formation after mild COVID-19. TCRdb re-analysed the 5' RACE reads in MiXCR, keeping a single row per CDR3 protein. The sample shows 350,000 to 450,000 distinct CDR3 sequences, roughly 24% of them seen only once. Material for sequencing was PBMCs or a T cell subset sorted from them (not recorded which). These TCRs come from an adult woman who had mild COVID-19 (a few samples of this study predate the infection). Cell type and time point are not known.

This clonotype turned up a few times. The chain combines TRBV5-1 with TRBJ2-3; 10 nucleotides align to TRBD2. Per the germline V gene, CDR1 is SGHRS and CDR2 is YFSETQ. J gave up 1 base and V 4 bases, and 6 bases lay outside the gene matches. This CDR3 comprises 16 residues. The CDR3 region is CASSVPTSGGTDTQYF. The CDR3 DNA reads TGCGCCAGCAGCGTACCTACTAGCGGGGGCACAGATACGCAGTATTTT.

The rearrangement joins TRBV29-1 to TRBJ2-3; D call uncertain. The CDR3 extends over 13 amino acids. Germline assignment: CDR1 SQVTM and CDR2 ANQGSEA. V was pared by 8 bases and J by 3 bases, with 15 bases between. The CDR3 DNA reads TGCAGCCTGTGCATCGTCGAGACAGATACGCAGTATTTT. Amino acids: CSLCIVETDTQYF.

CDR3 bases: TGTGCCAGCACCCGAACGGAACAAGAGACCCAGTACTTC. Its translation: CASTRTEQETQYF. The chain combines TRBV12-3 or TRBV12-4 with TRBJ2-5, with D hard to call. The CDR3 totals 13 residues. V lost 7 bases, J lost 2 bases, and 11 bases lay in between.

The J gene is TRBJ1-4, the V gene TRBV9, with a tentative D call TRBD1 (5 bases). Germline CDR1 is SGDLS and CDR2 is YYNGEE. The V end was cut by 1 base, the J end by 6 bases, with 16 bases between. There are 16 residues in the CDR3. This chain's CDR3 is CASSVLGLGADEKLFF. CDR3 DNA sequence: TGTGCCAGCAGCGTACTTGGCCTCGGGGCAGATGAAAAACTGTTTTTT.

This clonotype was seen many times. J is TRBJ2-7 and V is TRBV13; the match to TRBD2 covers 10 bases. CDR3 length: 14 amino acids. Germline CDR1 reads PRHDT; CDR2 reads FYEKMQ (reference sequence). V was pared by 1 base and J by 3 bases, with 0 bases of the junction left unmatched. The CDR3: CASSLVAGGYEQYF. Here the CDR3 DNA reads TGTGCCAGCAGCTTAGTAGCGGGAGGCTACGAGCAGTACTTC.

This clonotype was picked up a small number of times. The genes are TRBV2 and TRBJ2-7, with a weak D call TRBD1 (6 bases). V was trimmed by 5 bases and J by 2 bases, leaving 16 bases between them. The CDR3 has 15 residues. Germline loops: CDR1 SNHLY, CDR2 FYNNEI. The CDR3 sequence is CASSPATGATYEQYF. The CDR3 DNA sequence: TGTGCCAGCAGTCCCGCGACAGGCGCTACCTACGAGCAGTACTTC.

This clonotype was seen only a few times. V is TRBV7-3 and J is TRBJ2-1; D unclear. CDR3 length: 13 residues. Trimming pared 5 bases from V and 9 bases from J, leaving 14 bases between. Looked up from germline, CDR1 is SGHTA and CDR2 is FQGTGA. CDR3 loop: CASSRRDNGEQFF. The CDR3 region has the DNA TGTGCCAGCAGCAGGCGAGACAATGGTGAGCAGTTCTTC.

This clonotype has only a few counts. V usage is TRBV6-1 and J usage is TRBJ1-6; no firm D call. The V end lost 3 bases, the J end lost 8 bases, and 8 bases lay between the germline ends. Germline V CDR1 and CDR2: MNHNS, SASEGT. The CDR3 runs 13 residues. CDR3 nucleotide sequence: TGTGCCAGCAGTGACACCGCCGATTCACCCCTCCACTTT. Amino acids: CASSDTADSPLHF.

The chain joins TRBV12-3 or TRBV12-4 to TRBJ1-3; D perhaps matches TRBD1 (6 bases). The CDR3 runs 15 residues. Trimming shortened V by 10 bases and J by 4 bases, and 20 bases separated the two germline ends. The CDR3 sequence: CANSVGTFLGNTIYF. CDR3 sequence (DNA): TGTGCCAACTCGGTGGGGACATTCTTGGGAAACACCATATATTTT.

The sample holds a few counts of this clonotype. The chain combines TRBV12-3 or TRBV12-4 with TRBJ2-4; D is uncertain. The ends were cut back, 4 bases at V and 13 bases at J, with 14 bases in the middle. The length of the CDR3 is 12 residues. The CDR3 DNA reads as TGTGCCAGCAGTTCTCTATCCGGACCGCAGTACTTC. It translates to CASSSLSGPQYF.

The chain carries TRBV5-1 and TRBJ2-3; the D is unclear. V was pared by 5 bases and J by 1 base, with 11 bases between. CDR3 size: 14 residues. The germline gives CDR1 SGHRS, CDR2 YFSETQ. Written as DNA, the CDR3 is TGCGCCAGCAGATACGACGGTCGCACAGATACGCAGTATTTT. This translates into CASRYDGRTDTQYF.

The CDR3 loop is CASSPSYLATIIYEQYF. The CDR3 coding sequence is TGTGCCAGCAGTCCCAGTTATCTAGCGACTATCATATACGAGCAGTACTTC. This chain connects TRBV12-3 or TRBV12-4 to TRBJ2-7, with a possible D match to TRBD2 (6 bases). V lost 5 bases to trimming and J lost 4 bases, with 24 bases between them. This CDR3 comprises 17 residues.

There are a few counts of this clonotype. Here the CDR3 reads CASSVEGQGQSEQFF. The CDR3 DNA is TGTGCCAGCAGCGTAGAGGGACAGGGGCAGAGTGAGCAGTTCTTC. The chain couples TRBV9 to TRBJ2-1; 10 bases are a match to TRBD1. Losses at the gene ends were 0 bases for V and 9 bases for J; bases not matched to a gene: 6. Per germline, CDR1 SGDLS and CDR2 YYNGEE. There are 15 residues in the CDR3. Combining the CDR3 with reference TRBV9 and TRBJ2-1 gives the whole variable domain DSGVTQTPKHLITATGQRVTLRCSPRSGDLSVYWYQQSLDQGLQFLIQYYNGEERAKGNILERFSAQQFPDLHSELNLSSLELGDSALYFCASSVEGQGQSEQFFGPGTRLTVL.

The sample holds a few counts of this clonotype. The chain carries TRBV5-5 and TRBJ1-1, with TRBD1 as a possible D gene (6 bases). V lost 4 bases and J 2 bases, leaving 12 bases between the germline ends. The CDR3 is 14 amino acids. Looked up from germline, CDR1 is SGHKS and CDR2 is YYEKEE (reference sequence). This CDR3 reads CASSRDMENTEAFF. CDR3 bases: TGTGCCAGCAGCCGGGACATGGAAAACACTGAAGCTTTCTTT. The full variable domain, completed using reference TRBV5-5 and TRBJ1-1, is DAGVTQSPTHLIKTRGQQVTLRCSPISGHKSVSWYQQVLGQGPQFIFQYYEKEERGRGNFPDRFSARQFPNYSSELNVNALLLGDSALYLCASSRDMENTEAFFGQGTRLTVV.

The rearrangement links TRBV7-2 to TRBJ2-1; 12 bases match TRBD2. With 6 bases clipped from V and 0 bases from J, the junction kept 9 bases outside the gene matches. CDR1 and CDR2 (germline): SGHTA, FQGNSA. The CDR3 loop spans 18 amino acids. This chain's CDR3 is CASSQSTSGRSSYNEQFF. For the CDR3, the DNA is TGTGCCAGCAGTCAAAGTACTAGCGGGAGGAGCTCCTACAATGAGCAGTTCTTC.

This clonotype was counted between two and nine times. This chain links TRBV5-1 with TRBJ2-3, with 10 bases that match TRBD2. In germline, CDR1 is SGHRS, CDR2 YFSETQ. V dropped 1 base and J dropped 2; count of bases not matched to a gene: 4. The CDR3 length is 16 residues. The CDR3 here is CASSLPSGGATDTQYF. DNA of the CDR3: TGCGCCAGCAGCTTGCCTAGCGGGGGAGCCACAGATACGCAGTATTTT.

This chain links TRBV12-3 or TRBV12-4 with TRBJ2-5, with TRBD2 matching over 10 bases. The CDR3 covers 15 residues. The V gene end was trimmed by 4 bases and the J gene end by 2 bases; junction bases not matched to a gene: 4. CDR3 nucleotides: TGTGCCAGCAGTTCGGGACTAGCGAGACAAGAGACCCAGTACTTC. It codes for CASSSGLARQETQYF.

This clonotype was observed a few times. Its ends do not fully match the called genes, so a read error is possible. V usage is TRBV5-6 and J usage is TRBJ2-5, with D tentatively TRBD1 or TRBD2 (5 bases each). Germline values: CDR1 SGHDT, CDR2 YYEEEE. The CDR3 has 12 residues. The CDR3 loop is CASSFVSGPANF. The CDR3 region has the DNA TGTGCCAGCAGCTTCGTCTCGGGACCCGCGAACTTC.

This clonotype was recorded a few times. J is TRBJ1-2 and V is TRBV6-2 or TRBV6-3; D not certain. Germline CDR1 MNHEY, CDR2 SVGEGT. The CDR3 runs 14 residues. Trimming took off 2 bases at V and 3 bases at J, with 10 bases between the two ends. The CDR3 protein is CASSYGGSYYGYTF. For the CDR3, the DNA is TGTGCCAGCAGTTACGGCGGCAGCTACTATGGCTACACCTTC.

The chain uses TRBV24-1 and TRBJ1-5; TRBD1 agrees at 7 bases. CDR1 KGHDR and CDR2 SFDVKD come from the germline V gene. The V segment lost 1 base and the J segment 1 base; nucleotides outside the gene matches: 9. CDR3 size: 18 residues. This chain's CDR3 is CATSDFGRGRGSNQPQHF. In DNA, the CDR3 is TGTGCCACCAGTGATTTTGGCAGGGGGAGAGGGAGCAATCAGCCCCAGCATTTT.

The V call is TRBV7-8, the J call TRBJ1-2; D uncertain. Per germline, CDR1 SGHVS and CDR2 FQNEAQ. The CDR3 is 14 residues long. V dropped 5 bases and J dropped 1 base, with 11 bases sitting between them. The CDR3 DNA reads as TGTGCCAGCAGCCCTACAGCGATTAACTATGGCTACACCTTC. The encoded protein is CASSPTAINYGYTF. Full variable domain (outside the CDR3, taken from reference TRBV7-8 and TRBJ1-2): GAGVSQSPRYKVAKRGQDVALRCDPISGHVSLFWYQQALGQGPEFLTYFQNEAQLDKSGLPSDRFFAERPEGSVSTLKIQRTQQEDSAVYLCASSPTAINYGYTFGSGTRLTVV.

The CDR3: CATSETGDNEQFF. CDR3 sequence (DNA): TGTGCCACCAGTGAGACGGGTGACAATGAGCAGTTCTTC. The gene calls are TRBV24-1 and TRBJ2-1; no firm D call. Per the germline V gene, CDR1 is KGHDR and CDR2 is SFDVKD. The CDR3 has 13 residues. Trimming took 4 bases from V and 5 from J, leaving 8 bases between them.

V gene TRBV28 combines with J gene TRBJ2-7, with TRBD1 matching over 7 bases. The V segment lost 3 bases and the J segment 2 bases; nucleotides outside the gene matches: 19. From germline, CDR1 is MDHEN and CDR2 SYDVKM. The CDR3 contains 19 residues. The CDR3 DNA is TGTGCCAGCAGTTTCCCTTTAACCACCCCTCAGGGACAGACCTACGAGCAGTACTTC. Amino acids: CASSFPLTTPQGQTYEQYF.

Only a few counts were recorded for this clonotype. The chain carries TRBV7-9 and TRBJ2-5, with 7 bases identical to TRBD2. The CDR3 contains 18 residues. V dropped 3 bases and J dropped 4; count of bases not matched to a gene: 17. Germline lookup yields CDR1 SEHNR and CDR2 FQNEAQ (reference sequence). CDR3 in amino acids: CASSLEKGTGLSGETQYF. The CDR3 DNA reads TGTGCCAGCAGCTTGGAGAAAGGGACGGGACTAAGTGGAGAGACCCAGTACTTC.